These 29 T cell receptor beta chains originate from one sample sequenced in a study of blood T cell repertoires in COVID-19. TCRdb keeps only in-frame clones here, not all; method: immunoSEQ multiplex PCR. The data show about 120,000 clones, approximately 92% seen once. Specimen: peripheral blood. These receptors were obtained from a man between 65 and 85 years old with active or convalescent COVID-19.

The chain couples TRBV6-6 to TRBJ1-6, with 7 bases aligning to TRBD1. The CDR3 runs to 14 residues. Trimming at V came to 5 bases and at J to 9 bases, leaving 7 bases not matched to a gene. Germline V CDR1 and CDR2: MNHNY, SVGAGI (reference sequence). The CDR3 sequence: CASSQQGKSSPLHF. The DNA of the CDR3 is TGTGCCAGCAGTCAACAGGGGAAAAGTTCACCCCTCCACTTT.

V is TRBV27 and J is TRBJ2-1, with a weak D call TRBD2 (5 bases). Germline V lookup: CDR1 MNHEY, CDR2 SMNVEV (reference sequence). The CDR3 totals 14 residues. The ends were cut back, 6 bases at V and 7 bases at J, with 16 bases in the middle. The CDR3 nucleotides are TGTGCCAGCAGAACCCCGGGAAAAGGAAATGAGCAGTTCTTC. It specifies CASRTPGKGNEQFF.

This clone was observed once. The rearrangement uses TRBV6-5 and TRBJ2-7; 14 bases map to TRBD2. Germline CDR1 and CDR2: MNHEY and SVGAGI. The CDR3 runs to 15 residues. The J segment lost 2 bases and the V segment lost 5 bases, leaving 2 bases of the junction unmatched. Written as DNA, the CDR3 is TGTGCCAGCAGTCAGGGACTAGCGGGGGCCTACGAGCAGTACTTC. The encoded protein is CASSQGLAGAYEQYF.

The CDR3 nucleotides read TGTGCCAGCATTCGGGCTAGCGGTTACGAGCAGTACTTC. It translates to CASIRASGYEQYF. The J gene is TRBJ2-7, the V gene TRBV28; 7 positions agree with TRBD2. V was pared by 7 bases and J by 4 bases, with 7 bases of the junction left unmatched. The CDR3 spans 13 residues. Germline V gives CDR1 MDHEN, CDR2 SYDVKM.

This chain links TRBV5-1 with TRBJ1-1, with 7 nucleotides matching TRBD1. Unmatched junction bases numbered 8, after V lost 4 bases and J lost 5 bases. The CDR3 runs to 14 residues. Germline loops: CDR1 SGHRS, CDR2 YFSETQ. The CDR3 region is CASSAQGPGTEAFF. The CDR3 nucleotides are TGCGCCAGCAGCGCACAGGGGCCGGGGACTGAAGCTTTCTTT.

V usage is TRBV11-2 and J usage is TRBJ2-7; 8 positions match TRBD2. Germline CDR1 and CDR2: SGHAT and FQNNGV. The CDR3 extends over 15 amino acids. Germline trimming cut 5 bases from V and 2 bases from J; bases unmatched to any gene: 8. The CDR3 loop is CASSPLAGGPYEQYF. Here the CDR3 DNA reads TGTGCCAGCAGCCCCCTAGCGGGCGGTCCCTACGAGCAGTACTTC.

This clone was found once. The V gene is TRBV28, the J gene TRBJ1-2; D is perhaps TRBD1 (5 bases). The germline V and J ends were trimmed by 6 bases and 8 bases, with 13 bases remaining between them. The germline V gene encodes CDR1 MDHEN and CDR2 SYDVKM. This CDR3 comprises 12 residues. CDR3 DNA: TGTGCCAGCAGACCTACAGGCCTCGGCTACACCTTC. Translated, it gives CASRPTGLGYTF.

The V gene is TRBV5-5, the J gene TRBJ2-1; 7 bases line up with TRBD1. The CDR3 is 16 amino acids. The V and J ends lost 4 bases and 4 bases, in that order; junction bases with no gene match: 11. Per the germline V gene, CDR1 is SGHKS and CDR2 is YYEKEE (reference sequence). The DNA of the CDR3 is TGTGCCAGCAGCCAAGGGGGCGCGCCCCCTTACAATGAGCAGTTCTTC. Translated, it gives CASSQGGAPPYNEQFF.

The sample holds a few counts of this clone. The genes are TRBV6-6 and TRBJ2-5; maybe TRBD1 (6 bases). The CDR3 runs 13 residues. Trimming removed 6 bases at V and 2 bases at J, with 10 bases between. The V gene's germline CDR1 is MNHNY and CDR2 SVGAGI (reference sequence). The CDR3 region is CASSPGQQETQYF. The CDR3 coding sequence is TGTGCCAGCAGCCCCGGACAGCAAGAGACCCAGTACTTC.

The rearrangement joins TRBV11-2 to TRBJ1-1; 9 positions agree with TRBD1. With V trimmed by 6 bases and J by 7 bases, 12 bases remained unmatched. Germline V lookup: CDR1 SGHAT, CDR2 FQNNGV. CDR3 length: 15 amino acids. CDR3 residues: CASRPPRDRENEAFF. The DNA of the CDR3 is TGTGCCAGCAGACCCCCTAGGGACAGGGAAAATGAAGCTTTCTTT.

The rearrangement uses TRBV9 and TRBJ2-1; possibly TRBD1 for D (6 bases). Trimming removed 3 bases from V and 4 bases from J, with 14 bases in between. The CDR3 extends over 15 amino acids. Germline CDR1 SGDLS, CDR2 YYNGEE. In DNA, the CDR3 is TGTGCCAGCAGCGCCTACAGAGGGGGTTACAATGAGCAGTTCTTC. Protein: CASSAYRGGYNEQFF.

The chain recombines TRBV6-1 with TRBJ2-7; D is possibly TRBD1 (6 bases). The CDR3 is 14 residues long. The V end lost 2 bases, the J end lost 5 bases, and 13 bases lay between the germline ends. Looked up from germline, CDR1 is MNHNS and CDR2 is SASEGT. DNA for the CDR3: TGTGCCAGCAGTGAATACAACAGGGCCCACGAGCAGTACTTC. Translation: CASSEYNRAHEQYF.

The chain links TRBV28 to TRBJ1-6; perhaps TRBD1 as D (5 bases). The CDR3 contains 12 residues. V dropped 8 bases and J dropped 9 bases, with 11 bases sitting between them. Germline V gene sequence: CDR1 MDHEN, CDR2 SYDVKM. CDR3 protein: CASDIQGSPLHF. CDR3 nucleotide sequence: TGTGCCAGCGACATCCAGGGTTCACCCCTCCACTTT.

The rearrangement uses TRBV5-1 and TRBJ2-2; 7 bases fit TRBD2. Unmatched junction bases numbered 8, after V lost 4 bases and J lost 5 bases. The CDR3 covers 15 residues. Germline CDR1 and CDR2: SGHRS and YFSETQ. CDR3 DNA: TGCGCCAGCAGCCCAGCTAGCGGTCAGACCGGGGAGCTGTTTTTT. Translation gives CASSPASGQTGELFF. Based on the CDR3 plus reference TRBV5-1 and TRBJ2-2, the full variable domain is KAGVTQTPRYLIKTRGQQVTLSCSPISGHRSVSWYQQTPGQGLQFLFEYFSETQRNKGNFPGRFSGRQFSNSRSEMNVSTLELGDSALYLCASSPASGQTGELFFGEGSRLTVL.

The CDR3 DNA sequence: TGTGCCAGCTCACTCACTCCTGGACAGGGGGCATCCACTGAAGCTTTCTTT. Translating gives CASSLTPGQGASTEAFF. The chain carries TRBV18 and TRBJ1-1, with 11 bases that match TRBD1. Germline trimming cut 4 bases from V and 4 bases from J; bases unmatched to any gene: 11. The CDR3 runs to 17 residues. CDR1 KGHSH and CDR2 LQKENI come from the germline V gene. Complete variable domain (other parts from reference TRBV18 and TRBJ1-1): NAGVMQNPRHLVRRRGQEARLRCSPMKGHSHVYWYRQLPEEGLKFMVYLQKENIIDESGMPKERFSAEFPKEGPSILRIQQVVRGDSAAYFCASSLTPGQGASTEAFFGQGTRLTVV.

The rearrangement links TRBV28 to TRBJ1-6, with unresolved D. Trimming removed 4 bases from V and 10 bases from J, with 11 bases in between. Germline lookup yields CDR1 MDHEN and CDR2 SYDVKM. The CDR3 is 13 residues long. CDR3 nucleotide sequence: TGTGCCAGCAGTTCGGTTTCGCAATCACCCCTCCACTTT. It yields the protein CASSSVSQSPLHF.

This clone was detected once. This rearrangement joins TRBV28 to TRBJ2-3; 7 bases are shared with TRBD2. Trimming removed 7 bases from V and 4 bases from J; junction bases left unmatched: 11. CDR1 and CDR2 (germline): MDHEN, SYDVKM. The CDR3 sequence is 15 residues long. The CDR3 here is CASTLPAGIPDTQYF. The CDR3 nucleotides read TGTGCCAGCACATTGCCAGCGGGAATCCCAGATACGCAGTATTTT.

The gene calls are TRBV10-1 and TRBJ2-1; no clear D. The CDR3 totals 13 residues. Trimming cost V 3 bases and J 7 bases, with 10 bases left between them. Germline CDR1 and CDR2: WNHNN and SYGVQD (reference sequence). CDR3 in DNA: TGCGCCAGCAGTGACGCAGGTGGGAATGAGCAGTTCTTC. Translated: CASSDAGGNEQFF.

CDR3 coding DNA: TGTGCCAGCAGTTACTCGGACAGGACGGATGGCTACACCTTC. Residues: CASSYSDRTDGYTF. This chain uses TRBV6-5 with TRBJ1-2; the match to TRBD1 covers 7 bases. After removal of 0 bases from V and 6 bases from J, the junction contained 4 bases not matched to a gene. Germline V gene sequence: CDR1 MNHEY, CDR2 SVGAGI. The CDR3 totals 14 residues.

The chain carries TRBV27 and TRBJ1-5; TRBD1 aligns across 9 bases. The CDR3 length is 18 residues. CDR1 is MNHEY and CDR2 is SMNVEV in the germline V gene (reference sequence). V dropped 4 bases and J dropped 0; count of bases not matched to a gene: 10. The CDR3 sequence is CASSSQGASLYSNQPQHF. The CDR3 coding sequence is TGTGCCAGCAGTTCACAGGGGGCCTCCCTTTATAGCAATCAGCCCCAGCATTTT.

The chain links TRBV19 to TRBJ2-5, with 9 positions matching TRBD1. This CDR3 has 16 residues. V gave up 5 bases and J gave up 7 bases; unmatched junction bases: 14. Germline values: CDR1 LNHDA, CDR2 SQIVND (reference sequence). The CDR3 region is CASSPWGTGPLGTQYF. As DNA, the CDR3 is TGTGCCAGTAGTCCTTGGGGGACAGGGCCATTGGGGACCCAGTACTTC.

V gene TRBV25-1 combines with J gene TRBJ1-2; D not certain. The CDR3 has 15 residues. Germline V lookup: CDR1 MGHDK, CDR2 SYGVNS. Trimming cost V 2 bases and J 4 bases, with 14 bases left between them. For the CDR3, the DNA is TGTGCCAGCAGTGAAGGAGGAGGGAATGGCTATGGCTACACCTTC. It translates to CASSEGGGNGYGYTF.

V and J are TRBV29-1 and TRBJ2-7; 7 nucleotides match TRBD1. Germline assignment: CDR1 SQVTM and CDR2 ANQGSEA. V was pared by 5 bases and J by 2 bases, with 9 bases of the junction left unmatched. The CDR3 length is 14 residues. The CDR3 reads CSVSAGTDTYEQYF. CDR3 DNA: TGCAGCGTTTCAGCCGGGACAGACACCTACGAGCAGTACTTC.

The rearrangement links TRBV18 to TRBJ1-6; TRBD1 matches 7 bases. The CDR3 sequence is 14 residues long. J lost 8 bases, V lost 5 bases, and 6 bases had no gene match. CDR1 and CDR2 from the germline V gene are KGHSH and LQKENI. CDR3 DNA sequence: TGTGCCAGCTCAGCGAGGGACAGAGATTCACCCCTCCACTTT. Its protein product is CASSARDRDSPLHF. The whole variable domain, filled in from reference TRBV18 and TRBJ1-6, reads NAGVMQNPRHLVRRRGQEARLRCSPMKGHSHVYWYRQLPEEGLKFMVYLQKENIIDESGMPKERFSAEFPKEGPSILRIQQVVRGDSAAYFCASSARDRDSPLHFGNGTRLTVT.

The V and J genes are TRBV28 and TRBJ2-7; TRBD1 matches at 7 bases. V gave up 6 bases and J gave up 5 bases; unmatched junction bases: 7. The CDR3 extends over 13 amino acids. The V gene's germline CDR1 is MDHEN and CDR2 SYDVKM. The DNA for the CDR3 is TGTGCCAGCAGCGAGACAGGGAAGCACGAGCAGTACTTC. Translation gives CASSETGKHEQYF.

V gene TRBV6-1 combines with J gene TRBJ2-6; 8 bases line up with TRBD2. Germline CDR1 is MNHNS and CDR2 is SASEGT. Trimming removed 3 bases from V and 4 bases from J; junction bases left unmatched: 5. The CDR3 covers 16 residues. CDR3 sequence (DNA): TGTGCCAGCAGTGACGGGGGGGGCGCCGGGGCCAACGTCCTGACTTTC. Amino acids: CASSDGGGAGANVLTF.

This clone was seen a few times. V is TRBV2 and J is TRBJ2-2, with a tentative D call TRBD1 (6 bases). The germline gives CDR1 SNHLY, CDR2 FYNNEI. Trimming took off 6 bases at V and 4 bases at J, with 12 bases between the two ends. The CDR3 is 14 residues long. CDR3 amino acids: CASRTRGSTGELFF. The CDR3, as DNA: TGTGCCAGCAGAACCAGGGGAAGCACCGGGGAGCTGTTTTTT.

The rearrangement links TRBV28 to TRBJ2-7; tentative D call: TRBD1 (6 bases). The CDR3 is made up of 13 amino acids. Looked up from germline, CDR1 is MDHEN and CDR2 is SYDVKM. V was trimmed by 4 bases and J by 12 bases, leaving 19 bases between them. CDR3 nucleotides: TGTGCCAGCAGTTACCCTGGACAGAGACCGGCGTACTTC. This sequence encodes CASSYPGQRPAYF.

J is TRBJ2-3 and V is TRBV2, with a tentative D call TRBD2 (5 bases). The germline V and J ends were trimmed by 3 bases and 6 bases, with 13 bases remaining between them. This CDR3 has 14 residues. Germline CDR1 SNHLY, CDR2 FYNNEI. CDR3 bases: TGTGCCAGCAGTGAGTTCGGGCCGGGGGATACGCAGTATTTT. Translating it yields CASSEFGPGDTQYF.